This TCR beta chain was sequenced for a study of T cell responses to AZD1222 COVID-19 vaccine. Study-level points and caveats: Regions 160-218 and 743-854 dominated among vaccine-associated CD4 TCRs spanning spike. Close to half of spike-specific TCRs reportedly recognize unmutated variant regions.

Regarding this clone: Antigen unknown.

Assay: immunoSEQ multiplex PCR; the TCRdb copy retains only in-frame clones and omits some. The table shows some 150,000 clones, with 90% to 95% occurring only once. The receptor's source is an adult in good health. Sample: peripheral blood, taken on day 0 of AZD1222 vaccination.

Here the CDR3 reads CATAGVGHNEQFF. The CDR3, as DNA: TGTGCCACCGCGGGAGTTGGGCACAATGAGCAGTTCTTC. The chain joins TRBV10-3 to TRBJ2-1, with TRBD2 identical over 7 bases. Losses at the gene ends were 10 bases for V and 5 bases for J; bases not matched to a gene: 8. CDR1 and CDR2 from the germline V gene are ENHRY and SYGVKD. This CDR3 contains 13 residues.